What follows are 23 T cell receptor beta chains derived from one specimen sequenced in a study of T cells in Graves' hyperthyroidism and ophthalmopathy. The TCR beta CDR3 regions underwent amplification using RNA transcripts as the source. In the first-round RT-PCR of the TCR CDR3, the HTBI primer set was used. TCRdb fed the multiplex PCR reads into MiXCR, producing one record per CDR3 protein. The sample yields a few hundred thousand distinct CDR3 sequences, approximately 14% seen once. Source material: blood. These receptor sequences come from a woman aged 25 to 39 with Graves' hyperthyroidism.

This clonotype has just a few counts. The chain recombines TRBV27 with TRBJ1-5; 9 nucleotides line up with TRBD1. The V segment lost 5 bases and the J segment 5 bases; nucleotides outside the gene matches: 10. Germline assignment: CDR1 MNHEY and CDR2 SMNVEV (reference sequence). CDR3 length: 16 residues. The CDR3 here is CASSPRTGERDQPQHF. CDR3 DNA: TGTGCCAGCAGTCCTCGGACAGGGGAGAGAGATCAGCCCCAGCATTTT.

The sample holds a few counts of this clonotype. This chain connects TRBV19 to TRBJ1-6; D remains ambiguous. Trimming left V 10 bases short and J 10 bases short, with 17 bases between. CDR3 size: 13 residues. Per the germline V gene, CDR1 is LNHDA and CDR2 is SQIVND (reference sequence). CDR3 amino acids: CATNWGWSSPLHF. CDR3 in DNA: TGTGCCACGAACTGGGGTTGGAGCTCACCCCTCCACTTT.

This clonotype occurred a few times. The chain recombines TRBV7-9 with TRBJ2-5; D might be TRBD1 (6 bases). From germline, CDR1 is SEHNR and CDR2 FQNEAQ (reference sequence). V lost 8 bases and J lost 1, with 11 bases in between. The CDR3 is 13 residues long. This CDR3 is CASGQQGQETQYF. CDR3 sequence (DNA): TGTGCCAGCGGACAACAGGGCCAAGAGACCCAGTACTTC.

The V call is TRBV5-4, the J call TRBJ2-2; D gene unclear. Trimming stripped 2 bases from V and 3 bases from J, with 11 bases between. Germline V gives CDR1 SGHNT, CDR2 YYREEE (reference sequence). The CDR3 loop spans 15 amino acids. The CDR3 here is CASSFSTGYTGELFF. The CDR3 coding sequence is TGTGCCAGCAGCTTCTCAACTGGCTACACCGGGGAGCTGTTTTTT.

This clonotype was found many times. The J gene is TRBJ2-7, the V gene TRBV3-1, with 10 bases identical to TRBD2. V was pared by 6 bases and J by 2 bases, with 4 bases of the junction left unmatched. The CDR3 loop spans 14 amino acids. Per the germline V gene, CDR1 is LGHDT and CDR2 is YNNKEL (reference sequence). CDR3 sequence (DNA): TGTGCCAGCAGACTAGCGGGATTTCCCTACGAGCAGTACTTC. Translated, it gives CASRLAGFPYEQYF.

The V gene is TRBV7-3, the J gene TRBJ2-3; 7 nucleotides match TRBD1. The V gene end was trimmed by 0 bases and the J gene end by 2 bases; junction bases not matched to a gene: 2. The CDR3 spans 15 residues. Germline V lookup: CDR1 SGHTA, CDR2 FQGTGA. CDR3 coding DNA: TGTGCCAGCAGCTTAACTGGGACAGTCACAGATACGCAGTATTTT. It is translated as CASSLTGTVTDTQYF.

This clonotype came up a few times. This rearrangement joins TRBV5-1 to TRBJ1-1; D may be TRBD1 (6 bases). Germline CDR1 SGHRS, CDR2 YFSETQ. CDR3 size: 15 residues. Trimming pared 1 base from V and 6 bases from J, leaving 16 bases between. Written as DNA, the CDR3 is TGCGCCAGCAGCTTGACAGGGAATGAGATCTCTGAAGCTTTCTTT. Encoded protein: CASSLTGNEISEAFF.

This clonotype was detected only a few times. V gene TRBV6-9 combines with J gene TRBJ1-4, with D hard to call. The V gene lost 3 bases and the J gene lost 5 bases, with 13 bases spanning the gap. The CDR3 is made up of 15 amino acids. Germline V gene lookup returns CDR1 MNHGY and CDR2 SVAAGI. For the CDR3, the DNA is TGTGCCAGCAGTTACTCGAATAAAGTGAATGAAAAACTGTTTTTT. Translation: CASSYSNKVNEKLFF.

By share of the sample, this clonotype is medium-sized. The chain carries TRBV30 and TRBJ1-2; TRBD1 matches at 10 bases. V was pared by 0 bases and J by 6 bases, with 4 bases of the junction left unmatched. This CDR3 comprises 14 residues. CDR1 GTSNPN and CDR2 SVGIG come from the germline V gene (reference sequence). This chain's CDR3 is CAWSVGQGIDGYTF. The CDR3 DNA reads TGTGCCTGGAGTGTGGGACAGGGGATTGATGGCTACACCTTC.

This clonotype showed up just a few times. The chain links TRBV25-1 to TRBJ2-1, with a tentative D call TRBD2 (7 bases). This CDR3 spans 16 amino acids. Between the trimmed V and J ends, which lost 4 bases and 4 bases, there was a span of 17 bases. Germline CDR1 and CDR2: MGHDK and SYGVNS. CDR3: CASSAPGGLAYNEQFF. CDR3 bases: TGTGCCAGCAGTGCCCCGGGGGGCTTAGCTTACAATGAGCAGTTCTTC.

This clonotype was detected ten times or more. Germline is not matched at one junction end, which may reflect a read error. This chain's CDR3 is CSARGQDNQPQHF. CDR3 coding DNA: TGCAGTGCAAGAGGACAGGACAATCAGCCCCAGCATTTT. The chain links TRBV20-1 to TRBJ1-5; TRBD1 matches 7 bases. CDR3 length: 13 amino acids. CDR1 and CDR2 (germline): DFQATT, SNEGSKA (reference sequence).

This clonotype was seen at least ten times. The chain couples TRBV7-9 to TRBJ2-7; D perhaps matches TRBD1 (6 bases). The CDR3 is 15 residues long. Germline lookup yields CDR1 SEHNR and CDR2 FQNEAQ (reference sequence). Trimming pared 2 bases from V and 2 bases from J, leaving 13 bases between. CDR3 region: CASSLFGQGTYEQYF. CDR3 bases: TGTGCCAGCAGCTTATTCGGGCAGGGGACCTACGAGCAGTACTTC.

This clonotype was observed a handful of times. The chain's CDR3 is CASSFQAVTGAQHF. The DNA for the CDR3 is TGTGCCAGCAGTTTCCAAGCCGTGACAGGGGCCCAGCATTTT. The chain recombines TRBV28 with TRBJ1-5; 8 bases are shared with TRBD1. V dropped 3 bases and J dropped 11; count of bases not matched to a gene: 9. CDR1 and CDR2 from the germline V gene are MDHEN and SYDVKM. The CDR3 sequence is 14 residues long.

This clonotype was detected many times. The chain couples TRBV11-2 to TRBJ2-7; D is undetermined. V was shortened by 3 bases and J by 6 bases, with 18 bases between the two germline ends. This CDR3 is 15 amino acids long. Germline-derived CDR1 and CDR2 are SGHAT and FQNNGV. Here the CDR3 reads CASSFTGPLLGEQYF. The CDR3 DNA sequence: TGTGCCAGCAGCTTTACCGGACCCCTTTTGGGCGAGCAGTACTTC.

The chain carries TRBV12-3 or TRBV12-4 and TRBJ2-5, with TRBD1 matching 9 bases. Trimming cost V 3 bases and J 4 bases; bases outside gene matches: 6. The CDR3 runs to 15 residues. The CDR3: CASSFPDRGRETQYF. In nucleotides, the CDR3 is TGTGCCAGCAGTTTTCCGGACAGGGGACGAGAGACCCAGTACTTC.

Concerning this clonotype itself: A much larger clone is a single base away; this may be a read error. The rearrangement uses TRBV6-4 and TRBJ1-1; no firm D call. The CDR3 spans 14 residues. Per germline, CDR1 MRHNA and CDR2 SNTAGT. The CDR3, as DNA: TGTGCCAGCAGTTACTCTGGTAGGAACACTGAATCTTTCTTT. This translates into CASSYSGRNTESFF.

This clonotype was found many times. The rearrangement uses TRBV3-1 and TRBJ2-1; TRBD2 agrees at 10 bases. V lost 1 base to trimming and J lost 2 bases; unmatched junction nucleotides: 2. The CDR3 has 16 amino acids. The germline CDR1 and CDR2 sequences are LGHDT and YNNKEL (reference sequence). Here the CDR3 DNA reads TGTGCCAGCAGCCAAGCAAGCGGGAGGGCCTACAATGAGCAGTTCTTC. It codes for CASSQASGRAYNEQFF.

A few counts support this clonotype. This CDR3 reads CASSLSGLAGGAYEQYF. The CDR3 DNA reads TGTGCCAGCAGCTTAAGTGGACTAGCGGGAGGGGCCTACGAGCAGTACTTC. The J gene is TRBJ2-7, the V gene TRBV5-6; 15 bases map to TRBD2. CDR1 SGHDT and CDR2 YYEEEE come from the germline V gene. The ends lost 2 bases at V and 2 bases at J; junction bases unmatched: 5. This CDR3 spans 17 amino acids.

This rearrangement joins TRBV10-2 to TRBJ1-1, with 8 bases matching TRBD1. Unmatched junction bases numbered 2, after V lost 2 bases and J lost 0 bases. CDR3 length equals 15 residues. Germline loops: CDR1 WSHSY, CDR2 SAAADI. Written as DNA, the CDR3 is TGCGCCAGCAGTGAGGACAGGGGTCTGAACACTGAAGCTTTCTTT. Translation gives CASSEDRGLNTEAFF.

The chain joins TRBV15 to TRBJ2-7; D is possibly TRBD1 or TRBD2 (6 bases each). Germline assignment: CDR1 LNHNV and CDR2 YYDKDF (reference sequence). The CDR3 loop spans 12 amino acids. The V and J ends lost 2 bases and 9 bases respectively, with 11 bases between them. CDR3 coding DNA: TGTGCCACCAGCAGACAGGGGACTGCGCAGTACTTC. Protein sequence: CATSRQGTAQYF.

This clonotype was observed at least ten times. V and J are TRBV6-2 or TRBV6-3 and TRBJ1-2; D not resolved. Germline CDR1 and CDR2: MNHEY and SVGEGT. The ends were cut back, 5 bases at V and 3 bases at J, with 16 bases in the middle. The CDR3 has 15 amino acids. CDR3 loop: CASSLDGPKDYGYTF. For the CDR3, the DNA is TGTGCCAGCAGTCTGGACGGTCCAAAGGACTATGGCTACACCTTC.

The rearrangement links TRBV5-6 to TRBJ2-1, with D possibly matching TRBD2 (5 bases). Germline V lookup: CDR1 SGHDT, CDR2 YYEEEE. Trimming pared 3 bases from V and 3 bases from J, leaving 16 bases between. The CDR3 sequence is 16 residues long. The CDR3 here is CASSSFPSQNYNEQFF. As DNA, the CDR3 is TGTGCCAGCAGCTCCTTCCCTAGCCAAAACTACAATGAGCAGTTCTTC. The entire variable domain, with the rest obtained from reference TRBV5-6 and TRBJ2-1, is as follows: DAGVTQSPTHLIKTRGQQVTLRCSPKSGHDTVSWYQQALGQGPQFIFQYYEEEERQRGNFPDRFSGHQFPNYSSELNVNALLLGDSALYLCASSSFPSQNYNEQFFGPGTRLTVL.

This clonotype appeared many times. The CDR3 reads CATSRAGSGRGHNEQFF. The DNA of the CDR3 is TGTGCCACCAGCAGAGCCGGGAGCGGGAGAGGGCACAATGAGCAGTTCTTC. The chain has TRBV15 and TRBJ2-1; 8 bases fit TRBD2. The CDR3 consists of 17 residues. With 1 base clipped from V and 5 bases from J, the junction kept 10 bases outside the gene matches. The germline V gene has CDR1 LNHNV and CDR2 YYDKDF (reference sequence).